This T cell receptor beta chain was recovered during a study of T cells in Graves' hyperthyroidism and ophthalmopathy. The CDR3 regions of TCR beta were amplified from RNA transcripts. The study used the HTBI primer set for a first-round RT-PCR of the TCR CDR3. TCRdb recomputed calls from the multiplex PCR reads with MiXCR, one row per CDR3 protein. Among roughly 180,000 distinct CDR3 sequences listed, 9.4% were seen once. The ends were cut back, 4 bases at V and 7 bases at J, with 10 bases in the middle. Germline V gene data show CDR1 as SQVTM and CDR2 as ANQGSEA. CDR3 length: 12 residues. This clonotype showed up many times.

The rearrangement uses TRBV29-1 and TRBJ1-4; D is undetermined. The receptor was isolated from a woman aged 18-35 years with Graves' hyperthyroidism that later progressed to Graves' ophthalmopathy. Sequenced sample: blood. CDR3 DNA: TGCAGCGTTGGGGTTAGCGGTGAAAAACTGTTTTTT. Translation gives CSVGVSGEKLFF.